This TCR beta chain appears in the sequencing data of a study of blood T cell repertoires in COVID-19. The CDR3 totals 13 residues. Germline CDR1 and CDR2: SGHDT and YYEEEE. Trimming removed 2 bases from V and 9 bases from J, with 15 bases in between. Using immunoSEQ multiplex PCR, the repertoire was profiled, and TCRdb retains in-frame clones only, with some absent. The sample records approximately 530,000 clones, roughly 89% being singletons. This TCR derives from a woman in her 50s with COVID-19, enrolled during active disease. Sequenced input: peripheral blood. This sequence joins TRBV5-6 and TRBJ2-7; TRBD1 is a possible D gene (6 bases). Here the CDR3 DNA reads TGTGCCAGCAGCTTCTCAGGGGTTTACCGGCAGTACTTC. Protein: CASSFSGVYRQYF.